A single sample is the source of the 20 T cell receptor beta chains below, sequenced in a study of cytomegalovirus exposure and HLA in healthy donors. PCR employed 60 Vbeta and 13 Jbeta primers. Only in-frame clones appear in the TCRdb table, and some are missing; sequencing was by immunoSEQ multiplex PCR. The table has roughly 180,000 clones, about four fifths seen once. The sequenced sample consisted of PBMCs. These receptors were taken from a woman younger than 45 in good health and CMV-seropositive.

This clone was picked up a small number of times. V is TRBV11-2 and J is TRBJ2-1; 9 bases align to TRBD2. Germline V CDR1 and CDR2: SGHAT, FQNNGV. Trimming removed 1 base from V and 6 bases from J; junction bases left unmatched: 10. The CDR3 has 17 residues. In nucleotides, the CDR3 is TGTGCCAGCAGCTTAGGTCTATCGGGACTAGCTCTCAATGAGCAGTTCTTC. Its translation is CASSLGLSGLALNEQFF.

This sequence joins TRBV18 and TRBJ2-6; D perhaps matches TRBD2 (5 bases). V lost 7 bases, J lost 1 base, and 11 bases lay in between. The CDR3 is made up of 15 amino acids. Looked up from germline, CDR1 is KGHSH and CDR2 is LQKENI. CDR3 coding DNA: TGTGCCAGCTTACCCGGAGGATCTGGGGCCAACGTCCTGACTTTC. Amino acids: CASLPGGSGANVLTF.

The chain links TRBV27 to TRBJ1-1; D might be TRBD1 (6 bases). Germline V gives CDR1 MNHEY, CDR2 SMNVEV (reference sequence). The CDR3 is 14 residues long. The V and J ends lost 8 bases and 0 bases respectively, with 13 bases between them. Here the CDR3 reads CASGRGQMNTEAFF. In DNA, the CDR3 is TGTGCCAGCGGGAGAGGACAGATGAACACTGAAGCTTTCTTT.

This chain connects TRBV6-5 to TRBJ2-5; the match to TRBD2 covers 8 bases. The CDR3 length is 14 residues. The V gene end was trimmed by 0 bases and the J gene end by 5 bases; junction bases not matched to a gene: 2. Germline V gene lookup returns CDR1 MNHEY and CDR2 SVGAGI. CDR3 loop: CASSYSGLGETQYF. CDR3 nucleotides: TGTGCCAGCAGTTACTCGGGACTAGGCGAGACCCAGTACTTC.

J is TRBJ2-2 and V is TRBV6-5; no reliable D call. Germline V CDR1 and CDR2: MNHEY, SVGAGI. The ends were cut back, 5 bases at V and 7 bases at J, with 8 bases in the middle. The CDR3 is made up of 12 amino acids. Here the CDR3 reads CASSIIGGELFF. The CDR3 DNA follows: TGTGCCAGCAGTATAATCGGCGGGGAGCTGTTTTTT.

This chain uses TRBV4-3 with TRBJ2-7; TRBD1 aligns across 9 bases. This CDR3 contains 13 residues. CDR1 and CDR2 from the germline V gene are LGHNA and YSLEER. The J segment lost 6 bases and the V segment lost 2 bases, leaving 2 bases of the junction unmatched. DNA of the CDR3: TGCGCCAGCAGCCAACTGACAGGGGGCGAGCAGTACTTC. It yields the protein CASSQLTGGEQYF.

The chain combines TRBV6-5 with TRBJ1-2; possibly TRBD1 for D (5 bases). This CDR3 is built from 14 residues. V was shortened by 0 bases and J by 5 bases, with 10 bases between the two germline ends. Germline CDR1 reads MNHEY; CDR2 reads SVGAGI. CDR3 DNA sequence: TGTGCCAGCAGTTACTCGGGCAGGGATTATGGCTACACCTTC. Amino acid sequence: CASSYSGRDYGYTF.

The chain combines TRBV20-1 with TRBJ2-1; D is unresolved. Trimming took off 3 bases at V and 15 bases at J, with 15 bases between the two ends. The CDR3 runs 11 residues. The germline V gene has CDR1 DFQATT and CDR2 SNEGSKA (reference sequence). Written as DNA, the CDR3 is TGCAGTGCTAGTTCAGATCTCCTCCGGTTCTTC. This sequence encodes CSASSDLLRFF.

The CDR3 loop is CASSLNPGVNTEAFF. The CDR3 coding sequence is TGTGCCAGCAGCTTAAACCCAGGGGTGAACACTGAAGCTTTCTTT. The J gene is TRBJ1-1, the V gene TRBV7-3, with D possibly matching TRBD1 (6 bases). Germline values: CDR1 SGHTA, CDR2 FQGTGA. This CDR3 region has 15 residues. With 1 base removed from V and 0 bases from J, the gap between germline ends came to 9 bases.

As to this clone: Different DNA sequences within this sample yield the same CDR3. The chain is built from TRBV6-5 and TRBJ2-7, with TRBD2 matching over 10 bases. Germline trimming cut 5 bases from V and 3 bases from J; bases unmatched to any gene: 4. Looked up from germline, CDR1 is MNHEY and CDR2 is SVGAGI. The CDR3 spans 14 residues. Here the CDR3 reads CASSLSGRDYEQYF. The CDR3 bases are TGTGCCAGCAGTCTAAGCGGGAGGGACTACGAGCAGTACTTC.

In this sample, this clone turned up a few times. The chain combines TRBV29-1 with TRBJ1-2, with unresolved D. Germline CDR1 is SQVTM and CDR2 is ANQGSEA. The CDR3 consists of 11 residues. V was cut by 7 bases and J by 3 bases, with 9 bases left in between. The CDR3 coding sequence is TGCAGCGGCCGAGGGCACTATGGCTACACCTTC. As protein: CSGRGHYGYTF.

This sequence joins TRBV30 and TRBJ1-6, with D uncertain. The germline V gene encodes CDR1 GTSNPN and CDR2 SVGIG (reference sequence). This CDR3 has 11 amino acids. The CDR3 nucleotides are TGTGGCTCGATAACGGGGTCACCCCTCCACTTT. Amino acids: CGSITGSPLHF.

This clone has a handful of counts. The genes are TRBV28 and TRBJ1-1; TRBD1 matches at 8 bases. Germline CDR1 is MDHEN and CDR2 is SYDVKM. The CDR3 is 16 residues long. With 6 bases clipped from V and 0 bases from J, the junction kept 9 bases outside the gene matches. The CDR3 is CASSPRQGTMNTEAFF. For the CDR3, the DNA is TGTGCCAGCAGCCCAAGACAGGGGACGATGAACACTGAAGCTTTCTTT.

This chain joins TRBV18 and TRBJ2-7; 12 bases agree with TRBD2. Germline loops: CDR1 KGHSH, CDR2 LQKENI. Germline trimming cut 6 bases from V and 0 bases from J; bases unmatched to any gene: 3. This CDR3 is built from 15 residues. CDR3 amino acids: CASSATSGSSYEQYF. The CDR3 DNA reads as TGTGCCAGCTCGGCGACTAGCGGGAGCTCCTACGAGCAGTACTTC.

This clone was seen only once. CDR3 sequence: CANRPGGSNQPQHF. CDR3 DNA sequence: TGTGCCAACCGACCCGGCGGGAGCAATCAGCCCCAGCATTTT. The chain carries TRBV28 and TRBJ1-5; D uncertain. V lost 10 bases, J lost 1 base, and 14 bases lay in between. This CDR3 contains 14 residues. CDR1 and CDR2 (germline): MDHEN, SYDVKM.

This clone was found once. This chain's CDR3 is CASSPRGLGRETQYF. CDR3 nucleotide sequence: TGTGCCAGCAGCCCTAGGGGGCTCGGCAGAGAGACCCAGTACTTC. The chain carries TRBV11-2 and TRBJ2-5; 7 nucleotides match TRBD1. The CDR3 has 15 residues. With V trimmed by 5 bases and J by 4 bases, 10 bases remained unmatched. Germline V gene sequence: CDR1 SGHAT, CDR2 FQNNGV.

This sequence joins TRBV4-1 and TRBJ2-3; weak D call: TRBD2 (6 bases). Germline CDR1 MGHRA, CDR2 YSYEKL. Deletions cut 2 bases from V and 5 bases from J, with 17 bases between. The CDR3 runs to 16 residues. The CDR3 spells CASSQTKREWGDTQYF. CDR3 DNA sequence: TGCGCCAGCAGCCAAACTAAACGGGAGTGGGGAGATACGCAGTATTTT.

The chain couples TRBV2 to TRBJ1-2; 7 nucleotides match TRBD1. V gave up 6 bases and J gave up 4 bases; unmatched junction bases: 11. There are 15 residues in the CDR3. Per the germline V gene, CDR1 is SNHLY and CDR2 is FYNNEI. The CDR3 loop is CASRYDRVGSYGYTF. The CDR3 DNA reads TGTGCCAGCAGATATGACAGGGTAGGAAGCTATGGCTACACCTTC.

The V and J genes are TRBV27 and TRBJ2-7; no definite D call. V lost 5 bases to trimming and J lost 6 bases, with 11 bases between them. From germline, CDR1 is MNHEY and CDR2 SMNVEV (reference sequence). The length of the CDR3 is 12 residues. The CDR3 DNA reads as TGTGCCAGCAGTCCACCCGCAGGCGAGCAGTACTTC. Its translation is CASSPPAGEQYF.

The V gene is TRBV20-1, the J gene TRBJ1-1; D call uncertain. Germline values: CDR1 DFQATT, CDR2 SNEGSKA (reference sequence). V lost 1 base, J lost 13 bases, and 13 bases lay in between. CDR3 length: 11 amino acids. DNA for the CDR3: TGCAGTGCTAGAGGAGGGCTGCAGGATTTCTTT. Translation: CSARGGLQDFF.